One T cell receptor (beta chain) is described in this entry. This sample is drawn from a study of blood T cell repertoires in COVID-19. Whole-study context: COVID-19 samples collected from the United States, Italy and Spain covered acute and convalescent phases. From T cells, B-cell-depleted T cells, or PBMCs came the material, which was cDNA or gDNA.

This CDR3 has 15 residues. Trimming removed 2 bases from V and 2 bases from J; junction bases left unmatched: 4. CDR1 and CDR2 (germline): SGHKS, YYEKEE (reference sequence). Repertoires were generated with immunoSEQ multiplex PCR, while TCRdb's copy carries only in-frame clones and drops some. The sample has almost 200,000 clones, 70% to 90% seen once; the top ten hold more than 0.7%. This clonotype was obtained from a woman in her 70s with acute or convalescent COVID-19. Sequencing input: peripheral blood. The chain carries TRBV5-5 and TRBJ2-5; 9 nucleotides align to TRBD2. The CDR3 reads CASSLQRGVQETQYF. The CDR3 bases are TGTGCCAGCAGCTTACAGCGGGGGGTACAAGAGACCCAGTACTTC.